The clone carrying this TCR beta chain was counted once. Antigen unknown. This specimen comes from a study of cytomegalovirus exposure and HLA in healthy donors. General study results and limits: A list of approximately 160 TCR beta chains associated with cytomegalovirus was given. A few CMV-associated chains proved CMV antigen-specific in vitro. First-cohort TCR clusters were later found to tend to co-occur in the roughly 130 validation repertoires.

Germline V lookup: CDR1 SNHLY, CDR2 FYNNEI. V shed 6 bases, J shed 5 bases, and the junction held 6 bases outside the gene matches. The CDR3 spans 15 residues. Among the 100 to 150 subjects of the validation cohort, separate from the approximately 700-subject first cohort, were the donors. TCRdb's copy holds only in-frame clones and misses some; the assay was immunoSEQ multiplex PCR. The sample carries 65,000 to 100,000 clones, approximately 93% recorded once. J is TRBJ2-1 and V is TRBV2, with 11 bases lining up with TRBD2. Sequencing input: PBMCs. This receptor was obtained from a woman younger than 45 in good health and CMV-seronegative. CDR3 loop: CASSPGTSGHNEQFF. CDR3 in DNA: TGTGCCAGCAGCCCAGGGACTAGCGGCCACAATGAGCAGTTCTTC.